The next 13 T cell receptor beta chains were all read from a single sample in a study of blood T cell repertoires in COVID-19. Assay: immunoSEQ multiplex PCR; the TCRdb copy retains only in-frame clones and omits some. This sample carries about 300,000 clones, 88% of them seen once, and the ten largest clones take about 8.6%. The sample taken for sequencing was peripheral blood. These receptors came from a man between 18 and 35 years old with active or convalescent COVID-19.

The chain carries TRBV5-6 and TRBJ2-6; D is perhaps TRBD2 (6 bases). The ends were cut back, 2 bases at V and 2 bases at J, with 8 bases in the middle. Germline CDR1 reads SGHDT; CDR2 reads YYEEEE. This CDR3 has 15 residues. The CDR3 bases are TGTGCCAGCAGCTTCGGGGGTGCTGGGGCCAACGTCCTGACTTTC. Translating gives CASSFGGAGANVLTF.

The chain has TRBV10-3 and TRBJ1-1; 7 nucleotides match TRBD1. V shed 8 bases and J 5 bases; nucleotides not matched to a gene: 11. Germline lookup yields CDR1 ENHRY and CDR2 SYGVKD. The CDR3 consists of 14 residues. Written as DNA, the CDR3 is TGTGCCATCGGGGTTCAGACAGGGCGAACTGAAGCTTTCTTT. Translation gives CAIGVQTGRTEAFF.

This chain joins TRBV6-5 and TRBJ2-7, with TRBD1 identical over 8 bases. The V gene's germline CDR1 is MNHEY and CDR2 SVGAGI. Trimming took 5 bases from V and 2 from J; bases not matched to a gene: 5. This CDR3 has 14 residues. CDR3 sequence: CASSTGGNAYEQYF. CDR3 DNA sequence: TGTGCCAGCAGTACAGGGGGGAATGCCTACGAGCAGTACTTC.

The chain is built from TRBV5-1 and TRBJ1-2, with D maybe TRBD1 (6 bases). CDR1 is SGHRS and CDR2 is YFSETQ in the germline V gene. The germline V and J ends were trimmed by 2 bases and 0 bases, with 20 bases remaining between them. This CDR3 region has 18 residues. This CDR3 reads CASSFLWAGDIANYGYTF. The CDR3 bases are TGCGCCAGCAGCTTCTTGTGGGCGGGGGACATTGCTAACTATGGCTACACCTTC.

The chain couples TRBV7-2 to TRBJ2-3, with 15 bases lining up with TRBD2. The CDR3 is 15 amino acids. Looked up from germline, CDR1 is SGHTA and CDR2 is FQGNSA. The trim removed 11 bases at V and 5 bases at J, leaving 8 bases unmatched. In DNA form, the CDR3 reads TGTGCCGGACGGGGACTAGCGGGGGGTTTAGATACGCAGTATTTT. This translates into CAGRGLAGGLDTQYF.

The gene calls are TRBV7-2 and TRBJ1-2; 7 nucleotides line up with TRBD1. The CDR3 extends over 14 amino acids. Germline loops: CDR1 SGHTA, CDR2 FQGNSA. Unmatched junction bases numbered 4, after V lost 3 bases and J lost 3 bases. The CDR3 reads CASSFPGGHYGYTF. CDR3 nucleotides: TGTGCCAGCAGCTTCCCAGGGGGACACTATGGCTACACCTTC.

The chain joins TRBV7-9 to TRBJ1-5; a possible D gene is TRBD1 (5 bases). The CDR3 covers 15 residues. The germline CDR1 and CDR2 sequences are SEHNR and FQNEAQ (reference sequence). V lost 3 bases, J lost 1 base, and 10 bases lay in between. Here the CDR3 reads CASSLTGDSNQPQHF. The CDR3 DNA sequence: TGTGCCAGCAGCTTGACGGGGGACAGCAATCAGCCCCAGCATTTT.

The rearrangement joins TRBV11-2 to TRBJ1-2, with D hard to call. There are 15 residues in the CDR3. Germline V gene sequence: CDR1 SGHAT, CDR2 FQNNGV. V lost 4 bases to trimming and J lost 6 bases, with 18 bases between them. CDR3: CASSSTLRWQDGYTF. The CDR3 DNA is TGTGCCAGCAGCTCGACATTAAGGTGGCAGGATGGCTACACCTTC.

The CDR3 DNA is TGTGCCAGCAGGGATACAGTAAATGGCTACACCTTC. It specifies CASRDTVNGYTF. The gene calls are TRBV6-5 and TRBJ1-2; D is unclear. Trimming removed 6 bases from V and 6 bases from J, with 11 bases in between. This CDR3 spans 12 amino acids. The germline V gene encodes CDR1 MNHEY and CDR2 SVGAGI.

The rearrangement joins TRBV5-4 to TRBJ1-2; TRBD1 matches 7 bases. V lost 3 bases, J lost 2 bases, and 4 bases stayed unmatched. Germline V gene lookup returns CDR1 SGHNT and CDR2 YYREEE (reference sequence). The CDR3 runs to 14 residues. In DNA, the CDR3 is TGTGCCAGCAGCTCGGGACAGACGAACTATGGCTACACCTTC. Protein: CASSSGQTNYGYTF.

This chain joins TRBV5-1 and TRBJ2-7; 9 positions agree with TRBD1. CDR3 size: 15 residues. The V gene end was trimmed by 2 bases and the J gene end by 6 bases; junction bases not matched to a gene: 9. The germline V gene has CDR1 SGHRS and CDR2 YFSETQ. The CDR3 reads CASSLSRDRVSEQYF. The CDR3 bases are TGCGCCAGCAGCTTAAGTCGGGACAGGGTAAGCGAGCAGTACTTC.

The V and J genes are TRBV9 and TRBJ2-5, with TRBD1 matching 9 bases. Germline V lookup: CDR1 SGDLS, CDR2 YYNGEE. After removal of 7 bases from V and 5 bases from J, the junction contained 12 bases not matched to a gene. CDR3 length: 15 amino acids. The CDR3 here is CASGSGTGKRETQYF. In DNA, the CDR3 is TGTGCCAGCGGTTCCGGGACAGGGAAGAGGGAGACCCAGTACTTC.

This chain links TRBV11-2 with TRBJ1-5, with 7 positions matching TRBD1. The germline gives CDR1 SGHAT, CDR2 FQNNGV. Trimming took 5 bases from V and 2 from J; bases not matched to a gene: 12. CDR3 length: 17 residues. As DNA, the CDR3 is TGTGCCAGCAGCCCGGAAGGGACAGCTATTCGCAATCAGCCCCAGCATTTT. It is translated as CASSPEGTAIRNQPQHF.